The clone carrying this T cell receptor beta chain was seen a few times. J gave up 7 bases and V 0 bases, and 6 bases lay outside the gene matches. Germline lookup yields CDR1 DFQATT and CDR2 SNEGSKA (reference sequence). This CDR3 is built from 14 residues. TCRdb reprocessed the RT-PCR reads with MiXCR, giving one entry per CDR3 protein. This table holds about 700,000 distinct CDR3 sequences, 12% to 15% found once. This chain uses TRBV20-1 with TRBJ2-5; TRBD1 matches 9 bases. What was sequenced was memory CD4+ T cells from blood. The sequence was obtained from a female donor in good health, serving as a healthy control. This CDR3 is CSAREGTGYRTQYF. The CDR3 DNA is TGCAGTGCTAGAGAAGGGACAGGGTATAGGACCCAGTACTTC.